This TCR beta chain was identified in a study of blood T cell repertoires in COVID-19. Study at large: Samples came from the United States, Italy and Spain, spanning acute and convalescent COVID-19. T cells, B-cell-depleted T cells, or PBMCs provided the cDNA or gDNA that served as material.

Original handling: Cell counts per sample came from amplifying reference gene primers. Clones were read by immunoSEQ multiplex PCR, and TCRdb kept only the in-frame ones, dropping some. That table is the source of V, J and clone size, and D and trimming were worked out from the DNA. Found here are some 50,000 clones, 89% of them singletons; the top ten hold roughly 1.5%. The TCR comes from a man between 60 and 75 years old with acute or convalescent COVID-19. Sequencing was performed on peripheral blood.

The CDR3 sequence: CASSRNWTGDTIYF. As DNA, the CDR3 is TGTGCCAGCAGCCGTAACTGGACGGGGGACACCATATATTTT. This sequence joins TRBV14 and TRBJ1-3, with D tentatively TRBD1 (5 bases). From germline, CDR1 is SGHDN and CDR2 FVKESK. V was cut by 4 bases and J by 8 bases, with 15 bases left in between. This CDR3 comprises 14 residues.